This T cell receptor (beta chain) was sequenced during a study of T cells after yellow fever vaccination. Overall study findings and caveats: Most primary-vaccination clones recurred post-booster (under 98% CD4, about 87% CD8). Weaker in magnitude, the secondary response showed a faster peak on day 5 versus 15.

Germline CDR1 is LNHDA and CDR2 is SQIVND (reference sequence). Germline trimming cut 4 bases from V and 5 bases from J; bases unmatched to any gene: 7. The CDR3 has 15 amino acids. Template-switching 5'RACE yielded the TCR cDNA; a universal primer site and UMIs were added in the process. Each CDR3 protein gets one entry after TCRdb re-called the 5' RACE reads with MiXCR. This table holds over 110,000 distinct CDR3 sequences, 6.5% to 8.5% found once. The sample holds many counts of this clonotype. Its antigen is still unknown. Sequencing was performed on CD4+ T cells sorted from PBMCs, taken 5 days after the yellow fever booster vaccination. This TCR derives from a man aged 30 to 45 who received the YFV17D yellow fever vaccine. The chain recombines TRBV19 with TRBJ2-1, with 8 positions matching TRBD2. CDR3 bases: TGTGCCAGTAGTACTTCGGGACTAGGCAACAATGAGCAGTTCTTC. Protein: CASSTSGLGNNEQFF.